This entry lists 9 T cell receptor beta chains sequenced from one sample in a study of T cell clonality in common variable immunodeficiency. General observations from the study: Reportedly, TCR beta sequences from common variable immunodeficiency showed fewer deletions and N-nucleotide insertions.

These receptors have no identified antigens. Only in-frame clones appear in the TCRdb table, and some are missing; sequencing was by immunoSEQ multiplex PCR. The profile covers about 42,000 clones, none occurring a single time. Sequenced: peripheral blood mononuclear cells. These receptors were obtained from a human donor with common variable immunodeficiency.

Notes on this clone: The CDR3 end falls 3 residues outside the read, so it is completed with the germline J gene. The chain couples TRBV19 to TRBJ2-7; TRBD2 matches at 9 bases. Germline CDR1 and CDR2: LNHDA and SQIVND (reference sequence). Unmatched junction bases numbered 4, after V lost 1 base and J lost 0 bases. The CDR3 has 16 residues. The CDR3 DNA, read in part, is TGTGCCAGTAGTATAGTGAGCGGGGGGCTCTCCTACGAG. Translating it yields CASSIVSGGLSYE. The full-length CDR3 reads as CASSIVSGGLSYEQYF.

About this clone itself: The read terminates 3 residues ahead of where the CDR3 ends, so the germline J gene completes it. V and J are TRBV7-2 and TRBJ1-3; D uncertain. Trimming removed 1 base at V and 9 bases at J, with 13 bases between. This CDR3 spans 14 amino acids. Germline V gene data show CDR1 as SGHTA and CDR2 as FQGNSA. The CDR3 region is CASSLDPGSSTIYF. Incomplete CDR3 DNA: TGTGCCAGCAGCTTAGATCCCGGTTCTAGCACC.

Ten or more counts support this clone. The CDR3 DNA, read in part, is TGTGCCAGTAGGGACGGACTCTCCTACGAG. Its translation is CASRDGLSYE. The whole CDR3 protein reads CASRDGLSYEQYF. V is TRBV19 and J is TRBJ2-7, with a tentative D call TRBD2 (5 bases). The read ends 3 residues early relative to the CDR3; the germline J gene fills the gap. Germline CDR1 is LNHDA and CDR2 is SQIVND (reference sequence). The CDR3 extends over 13 amino acids. Trimming took off 6 bases at V and 0 bases at J, with 9 bases between the two ends.

Concerning this clone: Sequencing ends 3 residues short of the CDR3 end; the germline J gene provides the rest. The chain joins TRBV6-2 or TRBV6-3 to TRBJ2-7; 12 bases fit TRBD2. V lost 2 bases to trimming and J lost 6 bases; unmatched junction nucleotides: 11. CDR1 is MNHEY and CDR2 is SVGEGT in the germline V gene. The CDR3 has 17 residues. The covered CDR3 bases are TGTGCCAGCAGTTACCCCACCACTAGCGGGAGGCCATCCGAG. It yields the protein CASSYPTTSGRPSE. The full CDR3 is CASSYPTTSGRPSEQYF.

Ten or more counts support this clone. The CDR3 end lies 3 residues beyond the end of the read and is filled in from the germline J gene. The rearrangement links TRBV5-1 to TRBJ1-1, with 9 bases aligning to TRBD1. This CDR3 region has 14 residues. With V trimmed by 4 bases and J by 5 bases, 6 bases remained unmatched. From germline, CDR1 is SGHRS and CDR2 YFSETQ. The DNA read from the CDR3 is TGCGCCAGCAGCGGGACAGGGACAGGGACTGAA. Protein product: CASSGTGTGTE. In full, the CDR3 is CASSGTGTGTEAFF.

On this clone itself: The CDR3 goes on 3 residues after the read ends, and that part is filled in from the germline J gene. The V gene is TRBV2, the J gene TRBJ1-1; 7 positions match TRBD1. V shed 7 bases, J shed 0 bases, and the junction held 11 bases outside the gene matches. This CDR3 is built from 16 residues. The V gene's germline CDR1 is SNHLY and CDR2 FYNNEI. The covered CDR3 bases are TGTGCCAGCACCCCACAGGGGAGAGGATTGAACACTGAA. Its translation is CASTPQGRGLNTE. The CDR3 in full is CASTPQGRGLNTEAFF.

In its sample, this clone was seen many times. Read data end 3 residues before the CDR3 end; the end is taken from the germline J gene. This chain links TRBV6-2 or TRBV6-3 with TRBJ2-1; the D is unclear. Germline CDR1 MNHEY, CDR2 SVGEGT. This CDR3 contains 15 residues. V lost 2 bases and J lost 1, with 9 bases in between. CDR3 bases read: TGTGCCAGCAGTTACAACGGGTGGTCCTACAATGAG. Translating gives CASSYNGWSYNE. The complete CDR3 reads CASSYNGWSYNEQFF.

A remark on this clone: The CDR3 end lies 3 residues beyond the end of the read and is filled in from the germline J gene. The gene calls are TRBV5-5 and TRBJ1-3; D ambiguous. The CDR3 has 15 residues. V lost 5 bases and J lost 0, with 12 bases in between. The germline gives CDR1 SGHKS, CDR2 YYEKEE (reference sequence). This CDR3 reads CASSFNTVSGNTIYF. The part of the CDR3 DNA that was read is TGTGCCAGCAGTTTCAACACCGTCTCTGGAAACACC.

Of note for this clone: The observed sequence ends 3 residues before the CDR3 terminus, with the missing tail filled in from the germline J gene. The same CDR3 can be traced to other DNA sequences in this sample. The rearrangement joins TRBV2 to TRBJ1-1; 7 positions agree with TRBD1. Germline V CDR1 and CDR2: SNHLY, FYNNEI. The CDR3 covers 16 residues. V shed 6 bases and J 0 bases; nucleotides not matched to a gene: 10. The CDR3 bases that were read are TGTGCCAGCAGCGAATTTGGGACAGAGATGAACACTGAA. As protein: CASSEFGTEMNTE. The whole CDR3 region reads CASSEFGTEMNTEAFF.